This T cell receptor beta chain was retrieved from a study of cytotoxic CD8 clonotypes in ibrutinib-treated CLL. Depths of 1 in 200,000 to 1 in 1 million T cells were the sequencing target. TCRdb keeps only in-frame clones here, not all; method: immunoSEQ multiplex PCR. Of around 150,000 clones in the sample, more than 70% were seen once. For this clone: Its specificity is unknown.

V gave up 0 bases and J gave up 6 bases, with 18 bases separating them. The CDR3 loop spans 15 amino acids. Germline assignment: CDR1 GTSNPN and CDR2 SVGIG (reference sequence). Study results and limitations: Investigators sampled sustained-remission and progressing patients at differing times.

The chain employs TRBV30 and TRBJ2-7; D may be TRBD2 (6 bases). This clonotype was sampled from a human donor with chronic lymphocytic leukemia. Sequencing was performed on PBMCs, taken at disease progression, from a patient treated with ibrutinib. CDR3: CAWSVLSGVGPEQYF. The CDR3 DNA is TGTGCCTGGAGTGTACTCTCGGGAGTAGGTCCCGAGCAGTACTTC. The full variable domain, its missing parts supplied by reference TRBV30 and TRBJ2-7, is SQTIHQWPATLVQPVGSPLSLECTVEGTSNPNLYWYRQAAGRGLQLLFYSVGIGQISSEVPQNLSASRPQDRQFILSSKKLLLSDSGFYLCAWSVLSGVGPEQYFGPGTRLTVT.